This T cell receptor (beta chain) appears in the sequencing data of a study of post-analysis software for immune sequencing data (dated by TCRdb to the mid-2010s). With respect to the entire study: Recorded disease courses included relapsing-remitting, secondary progressive and progressive-relapsing multiple sclerosis, with some patients lacking subtype annotation. The patient repertoires were compared against 10 to 12 previously published healthy control repertoires obtained from donors aged 6 to 25 years. A subset of samples was prepared in parallel using single-end sample barcoding, then pooled and co-amplified after Illumina adapter ligation.

Receptor libraries were prepared by PCR. TCRdb lists the instrument as Illumina HiSeq 2500. To reduce PCR and sequencing biases, unique molecular identifiers were incorporated into the TCR beta cDNA libraries. Approximately 500,000 cDNA molecules were obtained per 1 to 10 million input T cells, so each molecule approximated one T cell. The patient libraries were prepared and sequenced with the same protocol used for the earlier healthy control dataset. Samples belonging to the same batch were prepared together, multiplexed and sequenced on a shared HiSeq lane. Under the source paper's analysis protocol: Raw barcoded reads were processed with MIGEC, discarding single-read molecular identifier groups before consensus assembly and CDR3 extraction. VDJtools was used for post-analysis of the clonotype tables, and diversity was normalized by down-sampling every dataset to the size of the smallest sample. In repertoire overlap clustering, CDR3 amino acid sequences, but not nucleotide sequences, were matched to correct batch-related cross-sample contamination. TCRdb reprocessed the public reads (quality trimming at Q25 with fastp, clone calling with MiXCR) and kept in-frame beta chains. CDR3 protein duplicates are merged, each entry listing the most common genes and DNA. The authors' filters were not applied to this entry. This sample is represented by about 500,000 distinct CDR3 sequences; approximately 46% of them were singletons. Of the sample, 9.5% to 13% is held by the ten largest clones.

Turning to this clonotype: Its binding antigen is unknown. One base away there is no much larger clone; base qualities are not given.

Overall study results and their limits: Significantly lower normalized Chao1 diversity was found in multiple sclerosis patients than in controls, suggesting substantial peripheral T-cell clonal expansion. Significantly higher frequencies in patients than in controls were found for five or six TRBV segments, including TRBV5-6, TRBV5-1 and TRBV20-1. Strong co-clustering of samples prepared in the same batch was shown by direct clustering with F measure, prompting a batch-effect correction. The multiple sclerosis patient group was slightly younger than the control group.

The CDR3 runs 16 residues from the cysteine to the phenylalanine. Of the read, only the CDR3 DNA is kept; its 48 bases are in frame from base 1. Per the germline V gene (reference sequence), MNHEY is the CDR1 and SMNVEV is the CDR2. Germline trimming amounts to 6 bases on V and 4 bases on J, with 9 as the count of junction bases outside the gene matches. TCR beta repertoires were profiled from peripheral blood of some 13 young patients with multiple sclerosis to demonstrate the VDJtools post-analysis software. The multiple sclerosis patients were children and adolescents between roughly 6 and 17 years of age.

The sample consisted of blood. Rearrangement joined TRBV27 to TRBJ1-6; TRBD1 fits 7 bases in the junction. The TCR comes from a girl aged 10 to 17 with multiple sclerosis. The nucleotides are TGTGCCAGCAGACGGACAGGTGGGGGATATAATTCACCCCTCCACTTT. Translated, it reads CASRRTGGGYNSPLHF.